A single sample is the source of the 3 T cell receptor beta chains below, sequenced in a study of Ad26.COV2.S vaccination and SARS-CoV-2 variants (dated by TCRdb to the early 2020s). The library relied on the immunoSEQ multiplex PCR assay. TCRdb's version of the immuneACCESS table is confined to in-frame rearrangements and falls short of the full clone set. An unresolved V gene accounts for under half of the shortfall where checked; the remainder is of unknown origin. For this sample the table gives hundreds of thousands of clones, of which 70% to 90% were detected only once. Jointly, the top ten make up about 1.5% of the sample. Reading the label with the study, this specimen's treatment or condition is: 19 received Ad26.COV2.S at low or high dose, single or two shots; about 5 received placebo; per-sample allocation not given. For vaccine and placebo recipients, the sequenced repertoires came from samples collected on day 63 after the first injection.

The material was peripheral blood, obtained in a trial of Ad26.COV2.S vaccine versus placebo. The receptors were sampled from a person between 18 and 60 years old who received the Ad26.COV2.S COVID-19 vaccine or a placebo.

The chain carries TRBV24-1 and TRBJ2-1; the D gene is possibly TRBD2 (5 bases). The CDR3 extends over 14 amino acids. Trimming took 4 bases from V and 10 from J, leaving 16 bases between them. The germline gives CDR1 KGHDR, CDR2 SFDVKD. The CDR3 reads CATSDPRGREEQFF. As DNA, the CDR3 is TGTGCCACCAGTGACCCCCGCGGGCGAGAGGAGCAGTTCTTC.

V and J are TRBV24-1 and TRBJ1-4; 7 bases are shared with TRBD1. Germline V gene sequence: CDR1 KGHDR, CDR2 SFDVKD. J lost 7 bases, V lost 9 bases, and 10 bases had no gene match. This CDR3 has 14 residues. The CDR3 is CATGDRRWGEKLFF. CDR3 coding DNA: TGTGCCACCGGGGACAGACGATGGGGTGAAAAACTGTTTTTT.

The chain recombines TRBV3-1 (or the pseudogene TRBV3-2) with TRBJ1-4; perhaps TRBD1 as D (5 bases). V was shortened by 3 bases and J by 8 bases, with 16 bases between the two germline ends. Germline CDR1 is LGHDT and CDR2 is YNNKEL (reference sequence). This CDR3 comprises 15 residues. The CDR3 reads CASSHYSGGDEKLFF. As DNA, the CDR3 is TGTGCCAGCAGCCATTACTCCGGGGGGGACGAAAAACTGTTTTTT.